This T cell receptor (beta chain) was identified during a study of lymphopenia after photon versus proton radiotherapy. Overall study results and limits: After the lymphocyte nadir, photon-treated repertoires showed oligoclonal expansion, especially of CD8+ Temra cells.

Produced via immunoSEQ multiplex PCR; TCRdb's table is partial and in-frame only. The sample lists more than 45,000 clones, approximately 84% seen once, with about 2% in the top ten. On this clone: What it binds is unknown.

Germline CDR1 is DFQATT and CDR2 is SNEGSKA (reference sequence). Trimming shortened V by 2 bases and J by 5 bases, and 7 bases separated the two germline ends. The CDR3 has 11 amino acids. V usage is TRBV20-1 and J usage is TRBJ2-7; the D is unclear. This sequence originates from a man between 60 and 70 years old with pancreatic cancer. Sequencing used peripheral blood, obtained from a patient treated with proton-based radiotherapy. The CDR3 region is CSARRSHEQYF. The CDR3 DNA reads as TGCAGTGCTAGACGCAGCCACGAGCAGTACTTC.